A single sample gave rise to the 8 T cell receptor beta chains below, sequenced in a study of blood T cell repertoires in COVID-19. The method was immunoSEQ multiplex PCR; TCRdb's version includes in-frame clones alone and lacks a portion of them. The sample shows 200,000 or so clones, roughly 80% of them seen only once. The sample comprised peripheral blood. These receptors all come from a woman of 80 years or more with COVID-19, enrolled during active disease.

The rearrangement joins TRBV20-1 to TRBJ2-3; no clear D gene. This CDR3 region has 10 residues. Germline lookup yields CDR1 DFQATT and CDR2 SNEGSKA (reference sequence). With 5 bases removed from V and 2 bases from J, the gap between germline ends came to 2 bases. CDR3 sequence reads: CSAYTDTQYF. CDR3 sequence (DNA): TGCAGTGCTTACACAGATACGCAGTATTTT.

A few counts support this clone. V is TRBV10-1 and J is TRBJ2-5; 9 bases match TRBD1. CDR1 WNHNN and CDR2 SYGVQD come from the germline V gene (reference sequence). This CDR3 region has 16 residues. V lost 0 bases to trimming and J lost 2 bases; unmatched junction nucleotides: 4. CDR3 bases: TGCGCCAGCAGTGAGTCCAGTGGACAGGGGCAAGAGACCCAGTACTTC. Translated: CASSESSGQGQETQYF.

The rearrangement joins TRBV20-1 to TRBJ1-5; 9 bases line up with TRBD1. V shed 5 bases and J 8 bases; nucleotides not matched to a gene: 10. The CDR3 loop spans 14 amino acids. Germline CDR1 is DFQATT and CDR2 is SNEGSKA (reference sequence). The CDR3 DNA sequence: TGCAGTGCTCGTGAAACAGGGGGCGGAGAGCCCCAGCATTTT. The encoded protein is CSARETGGGEPQHF.

This rearrangement joins TRBV24-1 to TRBJ1-1; D is unclear. The CDR3 is 14 amino acids. V was pared by 7 bases and J by 0 bases, with 11 bases between. Germline values: CDR1 KGHDR, CDR2 SFDVKD. CDR3 coding DNA: TGTGCCACCAGGGCCCCGGGGTTGAACACTGAAGCTTTCTTT. Residues: CATRAPGLNTEAFF.

The chain joins TRBV30 to TRBJ1-4; TRBD1 matches at 8 bases. CDR3 size: 14 residues. Trimming took 2 bases from V and 6 from J; bases not matched to a gene: 5. The germline CDR1 and CDR2 sequences are GTSNPN and SVGIG (reference sequence). CDR3 nucleotides: TGTGCCTGGAGTCAGGGGGCGTTGGATGAAAAACTGTTTTTT. It codes for CAWSQGALDEKLFF.

The chain couples TRBV7-9 to TRBJ1-2; TRBD1 agrees at 8 bases. The CDR3 is made up of 13 amino acids. Germline V gene sequence: CDR1 SEHNR, CDR2 FQNEAQ (reference sequence). The trim removed 5 bases at V and 2 bases at J, leaving 1 base unmatched. CDR3 nucleotide sequence: TGTGCCAGCAGCCGGACAGGGAACTATGGCTACACCTTC. Protein: CASSRTGNYGYTF.

The V gene is TRBV6-5, the J gene TRBJ2-7; TRBD2 is a possible D gene (6 bases). V lost 10 bases to trimming and J lost 0 bases, with 13 bases between them. Per the germline V gene, CDR1 is MNHEY and CDR2 is SVGAGI. CDR3 length equals 13 residues. CDR3 sequence (DNA): TGTGCCACCACCCGGGGGAACTCCTACGAGCAGTACTTC. Amino acid sequence: CATTRGNSYEQYF.

This clone was detected only once. This sequence joins TRBV28 and TRBJ1-2; 7 nucleotides match TRBD1. Germline V CDR1 and CDR2: MDHEN, SYDVKM. The junction had 4 bases not matched to a gene; V was cut back by 7 bases and J by 8 bases. This CDR3 is built from 11 residues. Here the CDR3 reads CASKGARGYTF. The CDR3 coding sequence is TGTGCCAGCAAGGGGGCGAGGGGCTACACCTTC.